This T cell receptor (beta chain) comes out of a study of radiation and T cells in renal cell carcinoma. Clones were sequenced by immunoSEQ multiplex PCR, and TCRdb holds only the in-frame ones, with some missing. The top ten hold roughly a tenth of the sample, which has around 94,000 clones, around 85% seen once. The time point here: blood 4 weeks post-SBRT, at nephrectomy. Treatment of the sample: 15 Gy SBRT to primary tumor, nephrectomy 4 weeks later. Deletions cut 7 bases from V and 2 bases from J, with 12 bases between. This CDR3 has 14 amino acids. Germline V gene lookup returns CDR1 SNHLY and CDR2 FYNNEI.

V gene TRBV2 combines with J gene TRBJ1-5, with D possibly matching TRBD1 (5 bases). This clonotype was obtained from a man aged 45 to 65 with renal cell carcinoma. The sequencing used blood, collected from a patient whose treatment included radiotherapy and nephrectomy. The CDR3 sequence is CASNQDRGNQPQHF. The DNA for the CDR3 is TGTGCCAGCAACCAAGACAGAGGCAATCAGCCCCAGCATTTT.